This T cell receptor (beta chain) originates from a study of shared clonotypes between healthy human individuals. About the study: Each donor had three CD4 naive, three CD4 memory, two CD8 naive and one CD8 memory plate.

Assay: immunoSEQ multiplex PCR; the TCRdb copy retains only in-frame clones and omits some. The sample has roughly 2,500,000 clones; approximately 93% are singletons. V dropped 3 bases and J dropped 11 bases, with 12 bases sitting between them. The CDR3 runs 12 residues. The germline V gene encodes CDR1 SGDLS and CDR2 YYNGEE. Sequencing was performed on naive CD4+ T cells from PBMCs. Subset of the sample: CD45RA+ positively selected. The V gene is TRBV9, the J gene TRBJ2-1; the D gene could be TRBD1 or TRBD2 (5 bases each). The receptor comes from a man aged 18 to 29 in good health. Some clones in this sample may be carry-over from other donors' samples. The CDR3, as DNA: TGTGCCAGCAGCGACCTCTCGGGACAGCAGTTCTTC. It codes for CASSDLSGQQFF. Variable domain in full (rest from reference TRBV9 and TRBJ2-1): DSGVTQTPKHLITATGQRVTLRCSPRSGDLSVYWYQQSLDQGLQFLIQYYNGEERAKGNILERFSAQQFPDLHSELNLSSLELGDSALYFCASSDLSGQQFFGPGTRLTVL.